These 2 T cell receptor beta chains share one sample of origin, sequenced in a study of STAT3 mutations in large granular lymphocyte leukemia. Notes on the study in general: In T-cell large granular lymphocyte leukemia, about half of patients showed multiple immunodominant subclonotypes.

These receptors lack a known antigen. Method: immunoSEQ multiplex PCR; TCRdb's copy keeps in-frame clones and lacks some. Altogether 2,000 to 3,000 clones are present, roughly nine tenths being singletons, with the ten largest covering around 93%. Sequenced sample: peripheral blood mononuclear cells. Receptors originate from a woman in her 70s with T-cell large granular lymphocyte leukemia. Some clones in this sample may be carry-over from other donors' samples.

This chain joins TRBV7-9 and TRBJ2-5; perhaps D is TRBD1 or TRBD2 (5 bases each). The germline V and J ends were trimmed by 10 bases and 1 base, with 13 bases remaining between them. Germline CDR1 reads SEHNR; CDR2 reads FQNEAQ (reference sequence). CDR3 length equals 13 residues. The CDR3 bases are TGTGCCACCAGGGTGAGGGTCCAAGAGACCCAGTACTTC. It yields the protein CATRVRVQETQYF.

CDR3 loop: CASSLDRGNSPLHF. DNA of the CDR3: TGTGCCAGCAGTTTGGACAGGGGTAACTCACCCCTCCACTTT. J is TRBJ1-6 and V is TRBV28; 9 nucleotides align to TRBD1. Trimming at V came to 3 bases and at J to 10 bases, leaving 4 bases not matched to a gene. CDR1 and CDR2 (germline): MDHEN, SYDVKM. The CDR3 has 14 residues.